Listed below are T cell receptor beta chains from one sample, sequenced in a study of T cell responses to AZD1222 COVID-19 vaccine. Repertoires were generated with immunoSEQ multiplex PCR, while TCRdb's copy carries only in-frame clones and drops some. Of tens of thousands of clones listed, 75% to 95% are singletons. The material sequenced was peripheral blood, taken 28 days after the second AZD1222 dose. The source of these receptors is an adult who received the AZD1222 COVID-19 vaccine. The CDR3 runs from the conserved cysteine through the conserved F or W. The D gene is left open where the match is weak.

DNA: TGTGCCAGCAGTAGACAGGGGGATAATTCACCCCTCCACTTT
CDR3: CASSRQGDNSPLHF
D: TRBD1
J: TRBJ1-6
V: TRBV2

DNA: TGTGCCAGCACTCAACCGGGACAGTTTAATTCACCCCTCCACTTT
CDR3: CASTQPGQFNSPLHF
D: TRBD1
J: TRBJ1-6
V: TRBV6-5

DNA: TGTGCCAGTAGTATTAGGGACAGGGGGTTGGGCACTGAAGCTTTCTTT
CDR3: CASSIRDRGLGTEAFF
D: TRBD1
J: TRBJ1-1
V: TRBV19

DNA: TGTGCCAGCAGCGGGGGACAGGGCTTGGAAACTGAAGCTTTCTTT
CDR3: CASSGGQGLETEAFF
D: TRBD1
J: TRBJ1-1
V: TRBV5-4

DNA: TGTGCCAGCAGTGAACGAATCGGACTAGCCGGGGGGGAGCAGTTCTTC
CDR3: CASSERIGLAGGEQFF
D: TRBD2
J: TRBJ2-1
V: TRBV2

DNA: TGTGCCAGCAGCATACGGACAGGGACCTATGGCTACACCTTC
CDR3: CASSIRTGTYGYTF
D: TRBD1
J: TRBJ1-2
V: TRBV11-2

DNA: TGCGCCAGCAGCTTGGCCCTACAGGGGGCAGGGACCGGGGAGCTGTTTTTT
CDR3: CASSLALQGAGTGELFF
D: TRBD1
J: TRBJ2-2
V: TRBV5-1

DNA: TGTGCCAGCAGTGTGAGGGGATCCTACAATGAGCAGTTCTTC
CDR3: CASSVRGSYNEQFF
D: NA
J: TRBJ2-1
V: TRBV2

DNA: TGTGCCACCAGCAGAGATAGTGGGGAATCAGAAGCTTTCTTT
CDR3: CATSRDSGESEAFF
D: NA
J: TRBJ1-1
V: TRBV15

DNA: TGTGCCAGCAGCTATTATTCCCGGAATTCACCCCTCCACTTT
CDR3: CASSYYSRNSPLHF
D: NA
J: TRBJ1-6
V: TRBV6-5

DNA: TGCGCCAGCAGCATCGACAGGGGAAGGACCCAGTACTTC
CDR3: CASSIDRGRTQYF
D: TRBD1
J: TRBJ2-5
V: TRBV5-1